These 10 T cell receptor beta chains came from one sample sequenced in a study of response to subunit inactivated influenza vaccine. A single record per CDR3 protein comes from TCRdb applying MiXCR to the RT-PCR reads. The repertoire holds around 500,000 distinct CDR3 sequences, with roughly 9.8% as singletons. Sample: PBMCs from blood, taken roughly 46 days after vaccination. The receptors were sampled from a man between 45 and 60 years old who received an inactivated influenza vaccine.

CDR3 nucleotide sequence: TGTGCCAGCAGCTTGGCCAAGGGGGCCCGCACAGATACGCAGTATTTT. Translating gives CASSLAKGARTDTQYF. V usage is TRBV5-4 and J usage is TRBJ2-3, with 7 bases matching TRBD1. The CDR3 runs 16 residues. Germline CDR1 is SGHNT and CDR2 is YYREEE (reference sequence). V dropped 0 bases and J dropped 1; count of bases not matched to a gene: 5.

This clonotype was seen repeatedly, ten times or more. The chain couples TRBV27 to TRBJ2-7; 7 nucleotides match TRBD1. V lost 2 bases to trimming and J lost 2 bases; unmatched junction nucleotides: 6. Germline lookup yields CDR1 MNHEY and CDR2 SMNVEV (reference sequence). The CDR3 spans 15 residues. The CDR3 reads CASSLIGQGAYEQYF. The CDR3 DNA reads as TGTGCCAGCAGTTTAATAGGTCAGGGGGCCTACGAGCAGTACTTC.

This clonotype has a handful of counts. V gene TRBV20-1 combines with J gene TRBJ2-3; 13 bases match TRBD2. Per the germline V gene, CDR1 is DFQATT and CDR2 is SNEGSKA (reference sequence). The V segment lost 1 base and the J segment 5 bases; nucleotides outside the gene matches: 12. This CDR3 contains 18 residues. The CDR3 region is CSARGFGLAGAGGDTQYF. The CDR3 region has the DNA TGCAGTGCTAGAGGCTTCGGACTAGCGGGAGCTGGTGGAGATACGCAGTATTTT.

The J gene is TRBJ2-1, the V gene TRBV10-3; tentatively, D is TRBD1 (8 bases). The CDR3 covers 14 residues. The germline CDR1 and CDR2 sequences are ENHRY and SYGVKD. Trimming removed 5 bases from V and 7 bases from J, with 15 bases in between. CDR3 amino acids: CAISQYRGGNEQFF. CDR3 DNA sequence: TGTGCCATCAGTCAATACAGGGGGGGGAATGAGCAGTTCTTC.

The CDR3 loop reads CASNLDGLLNTEAFF. The DNA of the CDR3 is TGCGCCAGCAACCTGGACGGCCTCCTGAACACTGAAGCTTTCTTT. This rearrangement joins TRBV5-1 to TRBJ1-1; D is ambiguous. Per the germline V gene, CDR1 is SGHRS and CDR2 is YFSETQ. This CDR3 is 15 amino acids long. The V end was cut by 6 bases, the J end by 0 bases, with 15 bases between.

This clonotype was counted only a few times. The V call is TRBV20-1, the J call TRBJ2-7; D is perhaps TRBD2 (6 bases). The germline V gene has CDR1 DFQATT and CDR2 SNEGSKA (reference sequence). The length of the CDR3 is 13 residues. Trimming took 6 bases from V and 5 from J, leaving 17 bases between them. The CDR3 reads CSADWTGAHEQYF. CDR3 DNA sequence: TGCAGTGCCGACTGGACGGGAGCCCACGAGCAGTACTTC.

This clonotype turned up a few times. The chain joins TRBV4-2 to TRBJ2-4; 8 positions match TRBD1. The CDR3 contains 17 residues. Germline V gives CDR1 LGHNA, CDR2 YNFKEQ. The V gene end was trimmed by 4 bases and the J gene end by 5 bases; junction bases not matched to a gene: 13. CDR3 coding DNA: TGTGCCAGCAGCCCCCTACTCAGGACAGGGTCCGAAAACATTCAGTACTTC. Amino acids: CASSPLLRTGSENIQYF.

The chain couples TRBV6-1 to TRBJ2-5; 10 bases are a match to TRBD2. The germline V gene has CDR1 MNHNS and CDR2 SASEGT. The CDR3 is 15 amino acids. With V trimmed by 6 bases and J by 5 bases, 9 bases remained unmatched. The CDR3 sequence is CASSVTSGAGETQYF. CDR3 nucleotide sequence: TGTGCCAGCAGCGTAACTAGCGGGGCGGGGGAGACCCAGTACTTC.

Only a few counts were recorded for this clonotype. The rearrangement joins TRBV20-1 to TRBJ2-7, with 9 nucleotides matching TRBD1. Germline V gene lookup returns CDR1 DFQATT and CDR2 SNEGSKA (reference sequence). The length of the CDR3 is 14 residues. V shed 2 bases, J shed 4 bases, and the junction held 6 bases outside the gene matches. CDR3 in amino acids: CSARTRDRAYEQYF. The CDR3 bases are TGCAGTGCTAGAACCCGGGACAGGGCGTACGAGCAGTACTTC.

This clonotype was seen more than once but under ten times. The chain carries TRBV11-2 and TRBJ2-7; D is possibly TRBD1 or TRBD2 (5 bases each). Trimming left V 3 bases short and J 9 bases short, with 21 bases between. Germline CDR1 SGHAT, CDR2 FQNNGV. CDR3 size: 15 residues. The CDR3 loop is CASSLENLLGEWQYF. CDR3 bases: TGTGCCAGCAGCTTGGAGAACCTTCTGGGGGAATGGCAGTACTTC.